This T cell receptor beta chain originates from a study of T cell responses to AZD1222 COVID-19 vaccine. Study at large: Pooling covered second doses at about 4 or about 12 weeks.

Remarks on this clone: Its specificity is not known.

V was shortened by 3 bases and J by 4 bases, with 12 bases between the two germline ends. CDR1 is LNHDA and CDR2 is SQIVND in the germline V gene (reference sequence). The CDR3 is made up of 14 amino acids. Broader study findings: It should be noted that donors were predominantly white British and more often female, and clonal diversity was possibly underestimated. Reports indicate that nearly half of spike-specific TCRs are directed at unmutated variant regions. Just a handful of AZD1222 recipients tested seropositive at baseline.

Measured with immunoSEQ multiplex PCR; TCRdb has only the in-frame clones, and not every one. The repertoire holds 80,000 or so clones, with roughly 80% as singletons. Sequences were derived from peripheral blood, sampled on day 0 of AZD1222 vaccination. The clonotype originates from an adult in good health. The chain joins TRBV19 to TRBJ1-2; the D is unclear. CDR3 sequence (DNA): TGTGCCAGTAGTATGATCGGTCCAGGCTATGGCTACACCTTC. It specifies CASSMIGPGYGYTF.